The table lists the clone carrying this TCR beta chain with a count of one. Antigen: not known. PCR was performed using 60 Vbeta and 13 Jbeta primers. The method was immunoSEQ multiplex PCR; TCRdb's version includes in-frame clones alone and lacks a portion of them. The sample includes about 200,000 clones, about 86% seen only once; the top ten take under 2%. The CDR3 covers 15 residues. Trimming shortened V by 6 bases and J by 5 bases, and 19 bases separated the two germline ends. Per germline, CDR1 SGHDN and CDR2 FVKESK. The data stem from a study of cytomegalovirus exposure and HLA in healthy donors. The study's findings and limits: Later work found that TCR association rates differed between HLA loci; DRB1 had the most and HLA-C the fewest.

This rearrangement joins TRBV14 to TRBJ1-1; perhaps TRBD1 as D (5 bases). Specimen: PBMCs. This receptor was taken from a man aged 40-50 years in good health and CMV-seropositive. The CDR3 region is CASSRFTGGVTEAFF. CDR3 nucleotides: TGTGCCAGCAGTCGTTTTACCGGGGGGGTAACTGAAGCTTTCTTT. The entire variable domain, with the rest obtained from reference TRBV14 and TRBJ1-1, is as follows: EAGVTQFPSHSVIEKGQTVTLRCDPISGHDNLYWYRRVMGKEIKFLLHFVKESKQDESGMPNNRFLAERTGGTYSTLKVQPAELEDSGVYFCASSRFTGGVTEAFFGQGTRLTVV.